This note documents a single T cell receptor beta chain sequence. Generated by immunoSEQ multiplex PCR, the TCRdb table keeps only in-frame clones and is missing some. The sample carries fewer than 300,000 clones, 83% recorded once. Germline CDR1 LGHNA, CDR2 YSLEER. V lost 0 bases, J lost 3 bases, and 12 bases lay in between. CDR3 length: 15 residues. This record belongs to a study of blood T cell repertoires in COVID-19. In the study overall: Samples taken during acute and convalescent COVID-19 were collected in the United States, Italy and Spain. T cells, B-cell-depleted T cells, or PBMCs provided the cDNA or gDNA that served as material.

The clonotype comes from a woman in her forties or fifties who had recovered from COVID-19. The rearrangement uses TRBV4-3 and TRBJ2-7; D is unresolved. Sequencing was carried out using peripheral blood. This CDR3 reads CASSQDLTGGYEQYF. The CDR3 DNA reads as TGCGCCAGCAGCCAAGATCTTACCGGCGGCTACGAGCAGTACTTC.